This record covers a single TCR beta chain. The antigen is undetermined. This specimen belongs to a study of neurological immune-mediated disorders. The cDNA came from 5'RACE with 10-nucleotide random UMIs. TCRdb re-called the 5' RACE reads through MiXCR, storing one row per CDR3 protein. The repertoire holds about 60,000 distinct CDR3 sequences, with about 4.2% as singletons. This CDR3 is 14 amino acids long. Germline CDR1 and CDR2: SEHNR and FQNEAQ (reference sequence). Trimming took 5 bases from V and 4 from J, leaving 14 bases between them. The study, taken as a whole, reports: Among expanded clones, no CDR3 amino acid sequences were shared across subjects, a pattern suggesting private repertoires in all groups.

The rearrangement uses TRBV7-9 and TRBJ2-5, with a weak D call TRBD1 (7 bases). The sequenced material came from PBMCs. The receptor's source is a man aged 45-60 years with multiple sclerosis. CDR3 coding DNA: TGTGCCAGCAGCCACGCGGGACAGCGAGAGACCCAGTACTTC. It translates to CASSHAGQRETQYF.